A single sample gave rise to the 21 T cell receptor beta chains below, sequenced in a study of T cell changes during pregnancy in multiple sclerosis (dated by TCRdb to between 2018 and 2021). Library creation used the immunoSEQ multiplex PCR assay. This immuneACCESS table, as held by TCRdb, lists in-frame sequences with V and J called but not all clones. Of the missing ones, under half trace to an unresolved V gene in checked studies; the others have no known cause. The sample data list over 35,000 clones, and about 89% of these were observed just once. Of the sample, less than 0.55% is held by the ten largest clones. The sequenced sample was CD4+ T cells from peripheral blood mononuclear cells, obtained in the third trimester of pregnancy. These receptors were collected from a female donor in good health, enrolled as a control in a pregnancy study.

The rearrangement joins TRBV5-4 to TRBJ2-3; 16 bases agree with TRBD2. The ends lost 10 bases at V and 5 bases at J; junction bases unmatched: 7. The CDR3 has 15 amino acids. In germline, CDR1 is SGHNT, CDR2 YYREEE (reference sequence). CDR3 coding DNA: TGTGCCTGGACCGGGACTAGCGGGAGGGGAGATACGCAGTATTTT. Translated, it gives CAWTGTSGRGDTQYF.

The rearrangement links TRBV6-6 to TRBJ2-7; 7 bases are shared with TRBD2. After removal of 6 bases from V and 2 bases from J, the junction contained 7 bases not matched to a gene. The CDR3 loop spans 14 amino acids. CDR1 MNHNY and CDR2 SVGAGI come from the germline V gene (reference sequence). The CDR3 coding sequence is TGTGCCAGCAGGCTCGGGGGGAAACCCTACGAGCAGTACTTC. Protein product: CASRLGGKPYEQYF.

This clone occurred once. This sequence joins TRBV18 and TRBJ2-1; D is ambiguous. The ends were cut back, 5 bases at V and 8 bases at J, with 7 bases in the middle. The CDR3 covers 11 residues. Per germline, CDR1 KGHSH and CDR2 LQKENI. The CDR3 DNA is TGTGCCAGCTCAGGCTTCGATGAGCAGTTCTTC. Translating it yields CASSGFDEQFF.

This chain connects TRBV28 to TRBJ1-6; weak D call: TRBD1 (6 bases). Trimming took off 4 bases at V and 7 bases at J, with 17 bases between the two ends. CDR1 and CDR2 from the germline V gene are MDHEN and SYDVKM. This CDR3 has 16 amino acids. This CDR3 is CASSSIHGTINSPLHF. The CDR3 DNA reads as TGTGCCAGCAGTTCAATACACGGGACAATAAATTCACCCCTCCACTTT.

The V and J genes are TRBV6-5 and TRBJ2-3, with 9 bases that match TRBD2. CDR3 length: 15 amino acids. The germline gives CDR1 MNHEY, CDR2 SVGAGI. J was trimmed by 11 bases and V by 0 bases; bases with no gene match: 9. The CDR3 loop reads CASSYSASGGWGQYF. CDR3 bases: TGTGCCAGCAGTTACTCGGCAAGCGGGGGGTGGGGGCAGTATTTT.

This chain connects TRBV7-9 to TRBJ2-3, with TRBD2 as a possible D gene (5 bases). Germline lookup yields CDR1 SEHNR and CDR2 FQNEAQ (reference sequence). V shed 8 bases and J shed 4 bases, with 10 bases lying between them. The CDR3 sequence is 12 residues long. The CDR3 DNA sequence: TGTGCCAGCTCGGGGTCGGCAGATACGCAGTATTTT. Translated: CASSGSADTQYF.

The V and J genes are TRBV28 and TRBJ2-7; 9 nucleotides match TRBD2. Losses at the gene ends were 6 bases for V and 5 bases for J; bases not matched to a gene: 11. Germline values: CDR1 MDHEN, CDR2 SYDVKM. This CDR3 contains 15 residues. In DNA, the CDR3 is TGTGCCAGCAGACCACCGGGACTAGCCAGAGACGAGCAGTACTTC. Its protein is CASRPPGLARDEQYF.

CDR3 amino acids: CASSQDTYEQYF. The CDR3 DNA reads as TGTGCCAGCAGTCAGGATACCTACGAGCAGTACTTC. J is TRBJ2-7 and V is TRBV21-1; the D segment call TRBD1 is taken from the table without a DNA check. TRBV21-1 is a pseudogene. The length of the CDR3 is 12 residues.

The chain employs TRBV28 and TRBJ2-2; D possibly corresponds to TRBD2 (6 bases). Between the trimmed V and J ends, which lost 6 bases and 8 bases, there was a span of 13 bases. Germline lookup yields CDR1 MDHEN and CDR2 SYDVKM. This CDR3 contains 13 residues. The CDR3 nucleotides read TGTGCCAGCAGCCCCGGACTATCTGGGGAGCTGTTTTTT. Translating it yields CASSPGLSGELFF. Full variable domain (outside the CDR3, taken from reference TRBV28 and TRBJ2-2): DVKVTQSSRYLVKRTGEKVFLECVQDMDHENMFWYRQDPGLGLRLIYFSYDVKMKEKGDIPEGYSVSREKKERFSLILESASTNQTSMYLCASSPGLSGELFFGEGSRLTVL.

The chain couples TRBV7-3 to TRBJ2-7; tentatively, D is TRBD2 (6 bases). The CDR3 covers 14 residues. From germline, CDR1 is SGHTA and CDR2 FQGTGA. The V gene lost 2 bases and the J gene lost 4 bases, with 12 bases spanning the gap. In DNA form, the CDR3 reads TGTGCCAGCAGCTTAGCAGGAGGGGAGTACGAGCAGTACTTC. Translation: CASSLAGGEYEQYF. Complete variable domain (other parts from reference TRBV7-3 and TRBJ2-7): GAGVSQTPSNKVTEKGKYVELRCDPISGHTALYWYRQSLGQGPEFLIYFQGTGAADDSGLPNDRFFAVRPEGSVSTLKIQRTERGDSAVYLCASSLAGGEYEQYFGPGTRLTVT.

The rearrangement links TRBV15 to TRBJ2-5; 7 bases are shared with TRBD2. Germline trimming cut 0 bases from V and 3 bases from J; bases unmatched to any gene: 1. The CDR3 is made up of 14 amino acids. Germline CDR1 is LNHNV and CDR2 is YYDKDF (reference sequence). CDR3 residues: CATSRDLAEETQYF. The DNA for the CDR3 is TGTGCCACCAGCAGAGATCTAGCGGAAGAGACCCAGTACTTC.

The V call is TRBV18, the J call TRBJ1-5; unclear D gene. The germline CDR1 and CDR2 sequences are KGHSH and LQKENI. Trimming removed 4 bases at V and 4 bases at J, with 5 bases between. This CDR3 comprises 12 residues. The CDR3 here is CASSHENQPQHF. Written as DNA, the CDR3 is TGTGCCAGCTCACACGAGAATCAGCCCCAGCATTTT.

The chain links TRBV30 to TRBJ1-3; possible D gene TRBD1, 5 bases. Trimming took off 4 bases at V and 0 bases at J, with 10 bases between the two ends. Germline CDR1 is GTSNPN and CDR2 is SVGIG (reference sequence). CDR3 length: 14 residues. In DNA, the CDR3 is TGTGCCTGGATTTTGGACAACTCTGGAAACACCATATATTTT. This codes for CAWILDNSGNTIYF. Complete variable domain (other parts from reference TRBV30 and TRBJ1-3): SQTIHQWPATLVQPVGSPLSLECTVEGTSNPNLYWYRQAAGRGLQLLFYSVGIGQISSEVPQNLSASRPQDRQFILSSKKLLLSDSGFYLCAWILDNSGNTIYFGEGSWLTVV.

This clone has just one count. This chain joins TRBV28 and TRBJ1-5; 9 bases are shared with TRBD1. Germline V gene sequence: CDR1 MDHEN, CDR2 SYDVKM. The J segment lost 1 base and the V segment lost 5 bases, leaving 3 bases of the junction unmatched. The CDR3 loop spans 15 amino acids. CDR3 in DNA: TGTGCCAGCAGTCGGGGACAGGGAAGCAATCAGCCCCAGCATTTT. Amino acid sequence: CASSRGQGSNQPQHF.

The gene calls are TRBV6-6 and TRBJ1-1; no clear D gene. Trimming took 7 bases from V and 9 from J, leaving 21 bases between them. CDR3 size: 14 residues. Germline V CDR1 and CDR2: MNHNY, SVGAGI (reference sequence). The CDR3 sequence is CASNIPSKFHKAFF. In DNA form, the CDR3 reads TGTGCCAGCAACATACCCTCCAAGTTCCACAAAGCTTTCTTT.

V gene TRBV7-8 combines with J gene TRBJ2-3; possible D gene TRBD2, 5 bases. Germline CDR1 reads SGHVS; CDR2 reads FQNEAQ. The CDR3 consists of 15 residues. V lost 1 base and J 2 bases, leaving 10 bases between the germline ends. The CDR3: CASSLGSSHTDTQYF. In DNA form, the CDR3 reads TGTGCCAGCAGCTTAGGGTCTAGCCACACAGATACGCAGTATTTT.

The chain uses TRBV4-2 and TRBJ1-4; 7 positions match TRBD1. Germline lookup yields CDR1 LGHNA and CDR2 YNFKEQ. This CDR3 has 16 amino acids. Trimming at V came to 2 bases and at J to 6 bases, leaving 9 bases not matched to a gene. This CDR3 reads CASSQPLQGFDEKLFF. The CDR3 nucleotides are TGTGCCAGCAGCCAACCCTTACAGGGGTTCGATGAAAAACTGTTTTTT.

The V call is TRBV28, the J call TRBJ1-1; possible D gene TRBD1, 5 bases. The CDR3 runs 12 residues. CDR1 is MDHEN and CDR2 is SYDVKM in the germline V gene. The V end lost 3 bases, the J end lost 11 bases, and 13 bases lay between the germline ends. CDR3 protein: CASSFAGVFAFF. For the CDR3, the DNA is TGTGCCAGCAGTTTCGCGGGGGTTTTTGCTTTCTTT.

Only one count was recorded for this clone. CDR3 sequence reads: CAISESGGERQYF. The CDR3 nucleotides are TGTGCCATCAGTGAGTCGGGGGGGGAGCGGCAGTACTTC. This sequence joins TRBV10-3 and TRBJ2-5; TRBD2 agrees at 7 bases. CDR3 length: 13 amino acids. After removal of 0 bases from V and 11 bases from J, the junction contained 6 bases not matched to a gene. Germline CDR1 reads ENHRY; CDR2 reads SYGVKD.

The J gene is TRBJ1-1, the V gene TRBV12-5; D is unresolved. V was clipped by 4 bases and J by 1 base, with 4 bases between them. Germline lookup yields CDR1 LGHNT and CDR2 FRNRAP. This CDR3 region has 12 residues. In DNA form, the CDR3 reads TGTGCTAGTGGTTCTTCGAACACTGAAGCTTTCTTT. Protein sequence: CASGSSNTEAFF.

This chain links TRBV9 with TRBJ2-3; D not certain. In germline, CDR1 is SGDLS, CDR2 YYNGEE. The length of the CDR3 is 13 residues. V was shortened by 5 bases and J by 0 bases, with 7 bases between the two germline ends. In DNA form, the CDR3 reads TGTGCCAGCAGTTCTACCAGCACAGATACGCAGTATTTT. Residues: CASSSTSTDTQYF.